This TCR beta chain was obtained from a study of patients and donors after allogeneic stem cell transplantation. This CDR3 region has 17 residues. In germline, CDR1 is LGHNA, CDR2 YSLEER. Trimming took 0 bases from V and 3 from J; bases not matched to a gene: 5. TCRdb reprocessed the RT-PCR reads with MiXCR, giving one entry per CDR3 protein. The sample shows roughly 190,000 distinct CDR3 sequences, 40% to 45% of them seen only once. The rearrangement joins TRBV4-3 to TRBJ2-1; TRBD2 matches at 10 bases. The sequencing input was blood, either unsorted or a sorted T cell fraction (not recorded which). This TCR derives from a human donor who was either an allogeneic HSCT recipient or a stem cell or donor lymphocyte infusion donor (not recorded which). It is not recorded whose cells these are; they may come from a transplant donor. CDR3 region: CASSQDSLAGDYNEQFF. CDR3 DNA sequence: TGCGCCAGCAGCCAAGATTCCCTAGCGGGAGACTACAATGAGCAGTTCTTC.